The sequence of this T cell receptor (beta chain) was determined in a study of CD8+ T cells in alopecia areata. Extracted RNA was reverse transcribed, and the resulting cDNA served as sequencing template. Libraries were prepared by immunoSEQ multiplex PCR; TCRdb keeps only in-frame clonotypes and omits some of them. Among some 190,000 clones, around three fifths were seen once, and the ten largest hold approximately 1%. The CDR3 is 9 amino acids. Trimming pared 6 bases from V and 5 bases from J, leaving 4 bases between. Germline loops: CDR1 SQVTM, CDR2 ANQGSEA. As to treatment: oral pan-JAK inhibitor, 5-10 mg twice daily.

The sequenced sample was CD4+ T cells sorted from blood, obtained at week 24, from a patient treated with tofacitinib. The receptor comes from a human donor with alopecia areata. The chain employs TRBV29-1 and TRBJ2-5; no definite D call. Here the CDR3 reads CSVDETQYF. The CDR3 region has the DNA TGCAGCGTGGACGAGACCCAGTACTTC.